This T cell receptor beta chain was found in a study of T-cell reconstitution after alpha-beta-depleted transplantation in children. The sample holds many counts of this clonotype. Its antigen is as yet unknown. Unique molecular identifiers featured in how the TCRbeta library was prepared. TCRdb re-called the PCR reads through MiXCR, storing one row per CDR3 protein. The data show hundreds of thousands of distinct CDR3 sequences, about an eighth seen once. The CDR3 is made up of 18 amino acids. With 5 bases removed from V and 0 bases from J, the gap between germline ends came to 20 bases. The study, taken as a whole, reports: Reported findings indicate that, about two months after transplant, alpha-beta T cells came from several hundred expanded clones, which were derived from non-depleted graft cells. Once a year had passed after transplant, T-cell counts and diversity came mostly from newly produced T cells.

V is TRBV12-3 or TRBV12-4 and J is TRBJ2-1; no firm D call. This TCR was sampled from a girl aged 2 to 10 with congenital amegakaryocytic thrombocytopenia, due to receive a stem cell transplant. This material consisted of PBMCs, taken before TCRalphabeta/CD19-depleted stem cell transplant. The CDR3 loop is CASSQRRRGLNSYNEQFF. The CDR3 DNA reads TGTGCCAGCAGTCAACGGCGACGAGGCCTCAACTCCTACAATGAGCAGTTCTTC.